The next 16 T cell receptor beta chains were all read from a single sample in a study of identical twins. TCRdb reprocessed the 5' RACE reads with MiXCR, giving one entry per CDR3 protein. This table holds around 490,000 distinct CDR3 sequences, 20% to 25% found once. These data were likewise used in another study, on yellow fever vaccine responses in identical twins.

The sequencing sample was made of CD4+ T cells sorted from blood. The receptors shown here come from a woman aged 18-30 years in good health.

The CDR3 DNA is TGCAGTGCTAGCGGACTAGGAGGCTACGAGCAGTACTTC. Amino acid sequence: CSASGLGGYEQYF. The chain joins TRBV20-1 to TRBJ2-7; 7 positions match TRBD2. J was trimmed by 3 bases and V by 3 bases; bases with no gene match: 5. Germline assignment: CDR1 DFQATT and CDR2 SNEGSKA (reference sequence). The CDR3 is 13 amino acids.

This clonotype has only a few counts. DNA for the CDR3: TGCGCCAGCAGCTTGGTAGCAGAGAACACCGGGGAGCTGTTTTTT. Translated: CASSLVAENTGELFF. The chain is built from TRBV5-1 and TRBJ2-2, with D unresolved. Germline V gene data show CDR1 as SGHRS and CDR2 as YFSETQ. The germline V and J ends were trimmed by 0 bases and 1 base, with 7 bases remaining between them. CDR3 length: 15 amino acids.

This sequence joins TRBV24-1 and TRBJ1-2; 8 bases are a match to TRBD1. There are 13 residues in the CDR3. Trimming took 0 bases from V and 8 from J; bases not matched to a gene: 1. Germline CDR1 is KGHDR and CDR2 is SFDVKD. CDR3 sequence reads: CATSDLRTGGYTF. CDR3 nucleotides: TGTGCCACCAGTGATTTGAGGACAGGGGGCTACACCTTC.

There are a few counts of this clonotype. This chain joins TRBV5-1 and TRBJ1-4; D is uncertain. Germline V CDR1 and CDR2: SGHRS, YFSETQ. V gave up 3 bases and J gave up 0 bases, with 9 bases separating them. This CDR3 comprises 15 residues. CDR3 sequence (DNA): TGCGCCAGCAGCTCGGCCCCTGCAACTAATGAAAAACTGTTTTTT. It specifies CASSSAPATNEKLFF. Together with reference TRBV5-1 and TRBJ1-4, the CDR3 gives the full variable domain: KAGVTQTPRYLIKTRGQQVTLSCSPISGHRSVSWYQQTPGQGLQFLFEYFSETQRNKGNFPGRFSGRQFSNSRSEMNVSTLELGDSALYLCASSSAPATNEKLFFGSGTQLSVL.

The genes are TRBV28 and TRBJ2-7, with TRBD2 identical over 9 bases. Germline V lookup: CDR1 MDHEN, CDR2 SYDVKM. With V trimmed by 6 bases and J by 7 bases, 7 bases remained unmatched. This CDR3 has 13 amino acids. As DNA, the CDR3 is TGTGCCAGCAGCTTAGCGGGAGATCGTGAGCAGTACTTC. Its translation is CASSLAGDREQYF.

The gene calls are TRBV12-3 or TRBV12-4 and TRBJ2-7, with 11 bases aligning to TRBD2. The length of the CDR3 is 16 residues. The junction had 3 bases not matched to a gene; V was cut back by 1 base and J by 1 base. CDR3 in amino acids: CASSLGLAGISYEQYF. The CDR3 nucleotides read TGTGCCAGCAGTTTAGGACTAGCGGGAATTTCCTACGAGCAGTACTTC.

The chain couples TRBV7-8 to TRBJ2-1; TRBD1 matches at 12 bases. With 6 bases clipped from V and 6 bases from J, the junction kept 9 bases outside the gene matches. Germline loops: CDR1 SGHVS, CDR2 FQNEAQ. The CDR3 is 16 residues long. This CDR3 is CASSYDRDRGRNEQFF. CDR3 DNA: TGTGCCAGCAGTTATGACCGGGACAGGGGGCGCAATGAGCAGTTCTTC. Full variable domain (outside the CDR3, taken from reference TRBV7-8 and TRBJ2-1): GAGVSQSPRYKVAKRGQDVALRCDPISGHVSLFWYQQALGQGPEFLTYFQNEAQLDKSGLPSDRFFAERPEGSVSTLKIQRTQQEDSAVYLCASSYDRDRGRNEQFFGPGTRLTVL.

The CDR3 reads CASSPQGTSGRGGEQYF. DNA for the CDR3: TGTGCCAGCAGCCCGCAGGGGACTAGCGGGAGAGGGGGCGAGCAGTACTTC. V is TRBV4-2 and J is TRBJ2-7; 14 positions match TRBD2. Trimming took 4 bases from V and 6 from J; bases not matched to a gene: 11. The CDR3 totals 17 residues. Germline V lookup: CDR1 LGHNA, CDR2 YNFKEQ.

The rearrangement uses TRBV20-1 and TRBJ2-1, with D possibly being TRBD1 (7 bases). The CDR3 sequence is 14 residues long. V was cut by 6 bases and J by 12 bases, with 24 bases left in between. Germline values: CDR1 DFQATT, CDR2 SNEGSKA (reference sequence). The CDR3 here is CSAQGGLTMWVQFF. CDR3 in DNA: TGCAGTGCCCAGGGGGGACTTACAATGTGGGTGCAGTTCTTC.

The chain carries TRBV12-3 or TRBV12-4 and TRBJ2-1, with TRBD2 identical over 9 bases. The CDR3 is made up of 13 amino acids. The ends lost 4 bases at V and 7 bases at J; junction bases unmatched: 2. The CDR3 loop reads CASSSSGRNEQFF. The CDR3 DNA reads as TGTGCCAGCAGTTCCAGCGGGAGGAATGAGCAGTTCTTC.

DNA for the CDR3: TGTGCCAGCAGCCCTAGTAGCGGGAGATCCGACGAGCAGTACTTC. Residues: CASSPSSGRSDEQYF. The chain combines TRBV7-7 with TRBJ2-7; TRBD2 aligns across 9 bases. J lost 5 bases, V lost 5 bases, and 10 bases had no gene match. The CDR3 sequence is 15 residues long. Per the germline V gene, CDR1 is SSHAT and CDR2 is FNYEAQ (reference sequence).

The V gene is TRBV5-1, the J gene TRBJ2-7; no firm D call. The germline V gene has CDR1 SGHRS and CDR2 YFSETQ. Trimming cost V 0 bases and J 7 bases, with 26 bases left between them. This CDR3 is 18 amino acids long. CDR3 nucleotide sequence: TGCGCCAGCAGCTTGGAGCATCCCAATGTGGCGGAGTCATGGGAGCAGTACTTC. Its translation: CASSLEHPNVAESWEQYF. The full variable domain, completed using reference TRBV5-1 and TRBJ2-7, is KAGVTQTPRYLIKTRGQQVTLSCSPISGHRSVSWYQQTPGQGLQFLFEYFSETQRNKGNFPGRFSGRQFSNSRSEMNVSTLELGDSALYLCASSLEHPNVAESWEQYFGPGTRLTVT.

This clonotype was detected a few times. The chain joins TRBV12-3 or TRBV12-4 to TRBJ2-2, with TRBD1 matching over 10 bases. V lost 5 bases to trimming and J lost 6 bases; unmatched junction nucleotides: 9. This CDR3 is 16 amino acids long. In DNA form, the CDR3 reads TGTGCCAGCAGTCCTCAGACAGGGGGCGCGGCCGGGGAGCTGTTTTTT. Its translation: CASSPQTGGAAGELFF.

CDR3 protein: CASSYSLGTGETQYF. In nucleotides, the CDR3 is TGTGCCAGCAGTTACTCCTTGGGGACGGGGGAGACCCAGTACTTC. The chain recombines TRBV6-5 with TRBJ2-5, with D possibly being TRBD1 or TRBD2 (5 bases each). The CDR3 runs 15 residues. Trimming left V 0 bases short and J 5 bases short, with 13 bases between. Germline CDR1 is MNHEY and CDR2 is SVGAGI.

This chain links TRBV7-9 with TRBJ1-6, with 7 bases lining up with TRBD1. V trimming: 1 base; J trimming: 7 bases; junction bases outside the gene matches: 4. The length of the CDR3 is 15 residues. Germline values: CDR1 SEHNR, CDR2 FQNEAQ (reference sequence). CDR3 in amino acids: CASSLGGTENSPLHF. The CDR3 DNA is TGTGCCAGCAGCTTAGGAGGGACAGAGAATTCACCCCTCCACTTT.

The chain is built from TRBV7-9 and TRBJ2-7, with D maybe TRBD1 (6 bases). Trimming removed 5 bases from V and 3 bases from J, with 17 bases in between. The CDR3 is made up of 15 amino acids. Germline V gene lookup returns CDR1 SEHNR and CDR2 FQNEAQ (reference sequence). In nucleotides, the CDR3 is TGTGCCAGCAGCCCGGACAGAGATTTGAACTACGAGCAGTACTTC. It translates to CASSPDRDLNYEQYF. Variable domain in full (rest from reference TRBV7-9 and TRBJ2-7): DTGVSQNPRHKITKRGQNVTFRCDPISEHNRLYWYRQTLGQGPEFLTYFQNEAQLEKSRLLSDRFSAERPKGSFSTLEIQRTEQGDSAMYLCASSPDRDLNYEQYFGPGTRLTVT.